This TCR beta chain was documented in a study of blood T cell repertoires in COVID-19. The overall study: Material from acute and convalescent COVID-19 was sourced from the United States, Italy and Spain. In each case, the material was cDNA or gDNA derived from T cells, B-cell-depleted T cells, or PBMCs.

Per the authors' pipeline: Nucleated cell number was recorded as an estimate derived from reference gene primer amplification. TCRdb keeps only in-frame clones here, not all; method: immunoSEQ multiplex PCR. The V and J calls and the clone size are those of that table, but D and trimming were determined from the DNA. This table holds roughly 80,000 clones, around 80% found once. As concerns this clone: A read error may produce the germline difference seen at one junction end.

The germline V gene has CDR1 SSHAT and CDR2 FNYEAQ (reference sequence). The CDR3 length is 14 residues. The rearrangement uses TRBV7-7 and TRBJ2-5; D is perhaps TRBD1 (5 bases). Sample: peripheral blood. The origin of this receptor is a human donor in a cohort sampled during active COVID-19. The CDR3 loop reads CASSPLGAVETQYF. CDR3 sequence (DNA): TGTGCTAGCAGCCCCCTTGGGGCGGTGGAGACCCAGTACTTC.